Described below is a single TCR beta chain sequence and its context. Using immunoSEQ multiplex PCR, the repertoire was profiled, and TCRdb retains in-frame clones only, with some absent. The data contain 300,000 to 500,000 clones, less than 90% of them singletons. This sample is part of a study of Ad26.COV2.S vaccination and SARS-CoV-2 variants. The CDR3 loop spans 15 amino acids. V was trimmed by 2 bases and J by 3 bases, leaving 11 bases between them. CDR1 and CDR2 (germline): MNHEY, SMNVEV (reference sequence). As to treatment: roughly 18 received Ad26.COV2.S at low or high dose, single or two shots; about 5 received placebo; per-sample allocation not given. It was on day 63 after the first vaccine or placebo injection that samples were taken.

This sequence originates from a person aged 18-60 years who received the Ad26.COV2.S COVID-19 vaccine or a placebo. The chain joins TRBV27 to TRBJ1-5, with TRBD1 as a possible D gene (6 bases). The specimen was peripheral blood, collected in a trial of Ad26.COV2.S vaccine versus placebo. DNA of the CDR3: TGTGCCAGCAGTTTAGTGGGGGCTGACAATCAGCCCCAGCATTTT. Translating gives CASSLVGADNQPQHF.